Following are 18 T cell receptor beta chains from one sample sequenced in a study of control samples from healthy donors and cancer patients. The method was immunoSEQ multiplex PCR; TCRdb's version includes in-frame clones alone and lacks a portion of them. The profile covers about 190,000 clones, with roughly nine tenths appearing a single time and over 1.5% taken by the ten largest. Sequences were obtained from blood. The source of these receptors is a man aged 30-40 years in good health.

The genes are TRBV27 and TRBJ2-5; 8 bases agree with TRBD1. The length of the CDR3 is 14 residues. The germline gives CDR1 MNHEY, CDR2 SMNVEV (reference sequence). With V trimmed by 8 bases and J by 6 bases, 11 bases remained unmatched. The CDR3 DNA reads TGTGCCAGCGGAGGGACAGGCCAGTGGAAGACCCAGTACTTC. Amino acids: CASGGTGQWKTQYF.

The genes are TRBV19 and TRBJ2-3; 10 bases line up with TRBD1. Germline CDR1 is LNHDA and CDR2 is SQIVND (reference sequence). The CDR3 sequence is 14 residues long. The V and J ends lost 3 bases and 4 bases, in that order; junction bases with no gene match: 1. The CDR3 region is CASSMTGGADTQYF. In DNA form, the CDR3 reads TGTGCCAGTAGTATGACAGGGGGCGCAGATACGCAGTATTTT.

The V gene is TRBV19, the J gene TRBJ2-1; D uncertain. The V and J ends lost 0 bases and 13 bases respectively, with 13 bases between them. CDR1 and CDR2 (germline): LNHDA, SQIVND (reference sequence). CDR3 length: 13 residues. The CDR3 region is CASSIDAGRNQFF. The CDR3 nucleotides read TGTGCCAGTAGTATAGATGCAGGCCGGAACCAGTTCTTC.

Written as DNA, the CDR3 is TGTGCCAGCAGCTCTCATACTAACTATGGCTACACCTTC. Its translation: CASSSHTNYGYTF. The rearrangement uses TRBV11-1 and TRBJ1-2; D unclear. This CDR3 has 13 amino acids. CDR1 SGHAT and CDR2 FQDESV come from the germline V gene (reference sequence). The V and J ends lost 4 bases and 0 bases respectively, with 6 bases between them.

This clone was seen just once. The rearrangement links TRBV19 to TRBJ2-7; TRBD1 agrees at 11 bases. CDR3 length: 15 amino acids. J lost 5 bases, V lost 6 bases, and 9 bases had no gene match. Germline CDR1 and CDR2: LNHDA and SQIVND (reference sequence). The CDR3: CASRPRTGGQDEQYF. Here the CDR3 DNA reads TGTGCCAGTAGGCCGCGGACAGGGGGCCAAGACGAGCAGTACTTC.

CDR3 amino acids: CASSLSDMNTEAFF. CDR3 sequence (DNA): TGTGCCAGCAGCTTATCTGACATGAACACTGAAGCTTTCTTT. The chain uses TRBV13 and TRBJ1-1; D is unresolved. The CDR3 is 14 amino acids. Germline CDR1 and CDR2: PRHDT and FYEKMQ (reference sequence). The ends were cut back, 2 bases at V and 0 bases at J, with 7 bases in the middle. Using reference TRBV13 and TRBJ1-1 for the parts outside the CDR3, the full variable domain is AAGVIQSPRHLIKEKRETATLKCYPIPRHDTVYWYQQGPGQDPQFLISFYEKMQSDKGSIPDRFSAQQFSDYHSELNMSSLELGDSALYFCASSLSDMNTEAFFGQGTRLTVV.

This clone was counted a few times. The chain is built from TRBV3-1 (or the pseudogene TRBV3-2) and TRBJ2-1; 8 nucleotides match TRBD1. Looked up from germline, CDR1 is LGHDT and CDR2 is YNNKEL (reference sequence). V shed 1 base, J shed 2 bases, and the junction held 4 bases outside the gene matches. CDR3 length: 16 residues. The CDR3 DNA sequence: TGTGCCAGCAGCCAAGGTCCGACAGGGGCCTACAATGAGCAGTTCTTC. Translation gives CASSQGPTGAYNEQFF.

V usage is TRBV6-6 and J usage is TRBJ1-1; D gene unclear. The CDR3 extends over 11 amino acids. V was trimmed by 4 bases and J by 4 bases, leaving 4 bases between them. CDR1 MNHNY and CDR2 SVGAGI come from the germline V gene (reference sequence). The CDR3 protein is CASSSRTEAFF. The CDR3 DNA is TGTGCCAGCAGTTCCCGCACTGAAGCTTTCTTT.

The genes are TRBV11-2 and TRBJ1-4; D is unresolved. The V gene lost 0 bases and the J gene lost 7 bases, with 3 bases spanning the gap. This CDR3 spans 12 amino acids. CDR1 is SGHAT and CDR2 is FQNNGV in the germline V gene. The CDR3 sequence is CASSLEGEKLFF. The CDR3 DNA reads TGTGCCAGCAGCTTAGAAGGTGAAAAACTGTTTTTT.

The rearrangement links TRBV4-2 to TRBJ1-6; TRBD1 is a possible D gene (6 bases). The CDR3 extends over 16 amino acids. The ends were cut back, 0 bases at V and 10 bases at J, with 16 bases in the middle. Germline lookup yields CDR1 LGHNA and CDR2 YNFKEQ. The CDR3, as DNA: TGTGCCAGCAGCCAAGATCTGGACAGAGGAGGGTCACCCCTCCACTTT. Its protein is CASSQDLDRGGSPLHF.

This chain joins TRBV7-8 and TRBJ2-7, with TRBD1 matching over 9 bases. The CDR3 is 14 amino acids. Germline CDR1 and CDR2: SGHVS and FQNEAQ. V shed 2 bases and J 5 bases; nucleotides not matched to a gene: 4. CDR3 DNA sequence: TGTGCCAGCAGCTTACGGGACAGGGCGGACGAGCAGTACTTC. This gives the protein CASSLRDRADEQYF.

This clone has a handful of counts. This chain uses TRBV15 with TRBJ1-4, with D unclear. From germline, CDR1 is LNHNV and CDR2 YYDKDF (reference sequence). This CDR3 contains 14 residues. V was clipped by 2 bases and J by 4 bases, with 8 bases between them. As DNA, the CDR3 is TGTGCCACCAGCAGATCGGGGTTTAATGAAAAACTGTTTTTT. It is translated as CATSRSGFNEKLFF.

The V and J genes are TRBV25-1 and TRBJ2-1; 11 nucleotides align to TRBD2. The V and J ends lost 6 bases and 2 bases, in that order; junction bases with no gene match: 9. The CDR3 runs 17 residues. The germline CDR1 and CDR2 sequences are MGHDK and SYGVNS. This CDR3 reads CASSAFLAGGTYNEQFF. The CDR3 DNA sequence: TGTGCCAGCAGCGCCTTCCTAGCGGGGGGAACCTACAATGAGCAGTTCTTC.

The chain recombines TRBV6-1 with TRBJ1-1; D is perhaps TRBD1 (5 bases). There are 13 residues in the CDR3. Germline assignment: CDR1 MNHNS and CDR2 SASEGT. The V end was cut by 1 base, the J end by 8 bases, with 11 bases between. The CDR3 loop reads CASSEELQEEAFF. In DNA form, the CDR3 reads TGTGCCAGCAGTGAAGAATTACAGGAAGAAGCTTTCTTT.

The chain couples TRBV30 to TRBJ1-6, with TRBD1 matching 7 bases. Losses at the gene ends were 5 bases for V and 6 bases for J; bases not matched to a gene: 4. The CDR3 extends over 13 amino acids. Per germline, CDR1 GTSNPN and CDR2 SVGIG (reference sequence). The CDR3 loop reads CAWAGTANSPLHF. In DNA, the CDR3 is TGTGCCTGGGCCGGGACAGCTAATTCACCCCTCCACTTT.

This rearrangement joins TRBV25-1 to TRBJ2-1; 10 positions agree with TRBD1. In germline, CDR1 is MGHDK, CDR2 SYGVNS. The CDR3 totals 15 residues. Trimming removed 1 base from V and 8 bases from J; junction bases left unmatched: 5. DNA for the CDR3: TGTGCCAGCAGTGAATTGGGGACAGGGGCCCATGAGCAGTTCTTC. This translates into CASSELGTGAHEQFF.

The chain has TRBV9 and TRBJ1-2, with 8 bases that match TRBD1. The V and J ends lost 3 bases and 8 bases, in that order; junction bases with no gene match: 12. The V gene's germline CDR1 is SGDLS and CDR2 YYNGEE. CDR3 size: 15 residues. The CDR3 DNA reads as TGTGCCAGCAGCGACCCCCGACAGGGGAGGGGGGGCTACACCTTC. This encodes CASSDPRQGRGGYTF.

This rearrangement joins TRBV3-1 (or the pseudogene TRBV3-2) to TRBJ2-5, with 9 positions matching TRBD2. Trimming cost V 4 bases and J 7 bases; bases outside gene matches: 13. The CDR3 covers 16 residues. CDR1 LGHDT and CDR2 YNNKEL come from the germline V gene (reference sequence). CDR3 in amino acids: CASSPRLAADEGTQYF. CDR3 sequence (DNA): TGTGCCAGCAGCCCACGACTAGCGGCCGACGAGGGGACCCAGTACTTC.